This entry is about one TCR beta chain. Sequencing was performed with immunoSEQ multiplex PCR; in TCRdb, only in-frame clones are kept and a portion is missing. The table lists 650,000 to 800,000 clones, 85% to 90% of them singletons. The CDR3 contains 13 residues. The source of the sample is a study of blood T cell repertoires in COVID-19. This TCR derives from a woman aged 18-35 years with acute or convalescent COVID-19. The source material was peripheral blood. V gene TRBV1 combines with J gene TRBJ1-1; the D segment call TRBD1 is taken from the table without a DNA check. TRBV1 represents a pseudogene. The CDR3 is CTSSPQGNTEAFF. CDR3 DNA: TGCACCAGCAGCCCTCAGGGGAACACTGAAGCTTTCTTT.